One and the same sample provided the 26 T cell receptor beta chains below, sequenced in a study of glioma-infiltrating T cells after dendritic cell vaccination. Sequencing was performed with immunoSEQ multiplex PCR; in TCRdb, only in-frame clones are kept and a portion is missing. The top ten hold over 2% of the sample, which has tens of thousands of clones, 80% to 90% seen once. Time point here: after dendritic cell vaccination, including at tumor progression/relapse. The sample consisted of blood, taken after dendritic cell vaccination. The receptor source for this set is a human donor with glioblastoma.

The chain recombines TRBV19 with TRBJ2-1, with 9 bases matching TRBD2. Germline values: CDR1 LNHDA, CDR2 SQIVND (reference sequence). Trimming cost V 3 bases and J 3 bases; bases outside gene matches: 3. The CDR3 contains 15 residues. CDR3 DNA sequence: TGTGCCAGTAGTATCCGACTAGCGGACTACAATGAGCAGTTCTTC. This codes for CASSIRLADYNEQFF.

This clone was detected a few times. The J gene is TRBJ2-3, the V gene TRBV6-1; D is uncertain. V was cut by 5 bases and J by 5 bases, with 17 bases left in between. The CDR3 spans 15 residues. Per the germline V gene, CDR1 is MNHNS and CDR2 is SASEGT. The CDR3 region is CASSKRESTEDTQYF. CDR3 nucleotides: TGTGCCAGCAGTAAAAGAGAGAGCACAGAAGATACGCAGTATTTT.

The chain employs TRBV6-1 and TRBJ1-1, with D hard to call. CDR1 is MNHNS and CDR2 is SASEGT in the germline V gene. V gave up 0 bases and J gave up 1 base, with 6 bases separating them. This CDR3 is 14 amino acids long. The CDR3 loop reads CASSEAQKNTEAFF. The DNA of the CDR3 is TGTGCCAGCAGTGAAGCACAGAAGAACACTGAAGCTTTCTTT.

This chain uses TRBV2 with TRBJ1-5; D is unresolved. The CDR3 sequence is 14 residues long. Germline V gene lookup returns CDR1 SNHLY and CDR2 FYNNEI. V lost 5 bases, J lost 0 bases, and 8 bases lay in between. The CDR3 bases are TGTGCCAGCAGTACTCAATATAGCAATCAGCCCCAGCATTTT. Translation: CASSTQYSNQPQHF.

The chain couples TRBV2 to TRBJ2-1; 13 positions match TRBD2. The CDR3 is made up of 14 amino acids. V shed 1 base, J shed 9 bases, and the junction held 0 bases outside the gene matches. The V gene's germline CDR1 is SNHLY and CDR2 FYNNEI. CDR3 in amino acids: CASSEGLAGGEQFF. DNA for the CDR3: TGTGCCAGCAGTGAAGGACTAGCGGGAGGTGAGCAGTTCTTC.

V gene TRBV5-1 combines with J gene TRBJ2-3; 9 positions match TRBD2. The CDR3 runs 15 residues. V gave up 3 bases and J gave up 5 bases; unmatched junction bases: 7. From germline, CDR1 is SGHRS and CDR2 YFSETQ. This chain's CDR3 is CASSSGSGRRDTQYF. CDR3 nucleotides: TGCGCCAGCAGCTCGGGGAGCGGGAGGAGAGATACGCAGTATTTT.

This clone was recorded only once. The rearrangement links TRBV9 to TRBJ2-2; 8 positions match TRBD2. V gave up 3 bases and J gave up 3 bases; unmatched junction bases: 7. CDR1 and CDR2 (germline): SGDLS, YYNGEE. This CDR3 spans 16 amino acids. Here the CDR3 reads CASSATGGPYTGELFF. In DNA, the CDR3 is TGTGCCAGCAGCGCGACGGGGGGGCCGTACACCGGGGAGCTGTTTTTT.

The genes are TRBV6-5 and TRBJ1-4; D unresolved. Trimming removed 2 bases from V and 2 bases from J, with 12 bases in between. Germline CDR1 MNHEY, CDR2 SVGAGI. The length of the CDR3 is 16 residues. This chain's CDR3 is CASSYLWSPTNEKLFF. CDR3 DNA sequence: TGTGCCAGCAGTTACCTTTGGAGTCCCACTAATGAAAAACTGTTTTTT.

The chain has TRBV25-1 and TRBJ1-1; D is undetermined. The CDR3 covers 14 residues. V was clipped by 4 bases and J by 5 bases, with 14 bases between them. From germline, CDR1 is MGHDK and CDR2 SYGVNS. CDR3 region: CASSAWTGKTEAFF. The DNA of the CDR3 is TGTGCCAGCAGTGCGTGGACGGGGAAGACTGAAGCTTTCTTT.

The V gene is TRBV15, the J gene TRBJ1-2, with 7 bases lining up with TRBD1. Germline values: CDR1 LNHNV, CDR2 YYDKDF (reference sequence). CDR3 length equals 17 residues. The V and J ends lost 5 bases and 4 bases, in that order; junction bases with no gene match: 16. CDR3 DNA: TGTGCCACCAGCCGCAGAAGACAGGGTGTTAGTGGCTATGGCTACACCTTC. Its translation: CATSRRRQGVSGYGYTF.

J is TRBJ1-3 and V is TRBV13; 7 bases align to TRBD1. The CDR3 spans 16 residues. Germline V gene data show CDR1 as PRHDT and CDR2 as FYEKMQ (reference sequence). With V trimmed by 5 bases and J by 0 bases, 7 bases remained unmatched. DNA for the CDR3: TGTGCCAGCAGCATCCGGGACAGCCTCTCTGGAAACACCATATATTTT. The encoded protein is CASSIRDSLSGNTIYF.

J is TRBJ2-3 and V is TRBV7-6, with 9 bases matching TRBD1. V was clipped by 1 base and J by 6 bases; unmatched bases: 5. Per germline, CDR1 SGHVS and CDR2 FNYEAQ. The CDR3 length is 15 residues. The CDR3 is CASSLGGQGIDTQYF. The CDR3 coding sequence is TGTGCCAGCAGCTTAGGGGGACAGGGCATCGATACGCAGTATTTT.

The chain uses TRBV29-1 and TRBJ2-2; TRBD2 matches 9 bases. CDR3 size: 15 residues. Trimming took 5 bases from V and 7 from J; bases not matched to a gene: 11. CDR1 SQVTM and CDR2 ANQGSEA come from the germline V gene. The DNA for the CDR3 is TGCAGCGTTCCGGGGACTAGCTCTTGGGGCGGGGAGCTGTTTTTT. As protein: CSVPGTSSWGGELFF.

V gene TRBV30 combines with J gene TRBJ2-5, with TRBD2 matching over 15 bases. With 2 bases clipped from V and 4 bases from J, the junction kept 11 bases outside the gene matches. The CDR3 consists of 18 residues. Germline values: CDR1 GTSNPN, CDR2 SVGIG (reference sequence). The CDR3 is CAWSLPGLAGGLGETQYF. CDR3 nucleotide sequence: TGTGCCTGGAGTCTTCCGGGACTAGCGGGAGGACTCGGAGAGACCCAGTACTTC.

The rearrangement links TRBV13 to TRBJ2-1; TRBD2 might be the D (6 bases). Germline CDR1 PRHDT, CDR2 FYEKMQ (reference sequence). The CDR3 spans 13 residues. V lost 5 bases to trimming and J lost 3 bases, with 8 bases between them. CDR3: CASSPGGYNEQFF. The CDR3, as DNA: TGTGCCAGCAGCCCCGGGGGCTACAATGAGCAGTTCTTC. The full variable domain, rest sourced from reference TRBV13 and TRBJ2-1, is AAGVIQSPRHLIKEKRETATLKCYPIPRHDTVYWYQQGPGQDPQFLISFYEKMQSDKGSIPDRFSAQQFSDYHSELNMSSLELGDSALYFCASSPGGYNEQFFGPGTRLTVL.

The chain recombines TRBV6-1 with TRBJ2-5; D is unresolved. There are 16 residues in the CDR3. The germline gives CDR1 MNHNS, CDR2 SASEGT. V shed 2 bases and J shed 4 bases, with 17 bases lying between them. CDR3 nucleotide sequence: TGTGCCAGCAGTGAAACTTGGAGTCGTAGTGGAGAGACCCAGTACTTC. Translation gives CASSETWSRSGETQYF.

The sample holds one count of this clone. The chain uses TRBV5-1 and TRBJ2-3, with a tentative D call TRBD1 (5 bases). Trimming cost V 1 base and J 4 bases, with 19 bases left between them. The germline V gene has CDR1 SGHRS and CDR2 YFSETQ. The CDR3 length is 17 residues. The DNA for the CDR3 is TGCGCCAGCAGCTTGCCTCAAGACAGACAGCTCCCAGATACGCAGTATTTT. As protein: CASSLPQDRQLPDTQYF.

The rearrangement links TRBV11-2 to TRBJ2-5; the D gene is possibly TRBD2 (6 bases). The CDR3 has 14 residues. In germline, CDR1 is SGHAT, CDR2 FQNNGV. The ends were cut back, 5 bases at V and 2 bases at J, with 12 bases in the middle. This CDR3 reads CASSLGGDQETQYF. The CDR3 nucleotides read TGTGCCAGCAGCCTGGGCGGGGATCAAGAGACCCAGTACTTC.

The chain employs TRBV5-1 and TRBJ2-3, with TRBD2 matching 11 bases. V shed 4 bases and J 1 base; nucleotides not matched to a gene: 14. Germline CDR1 SGHRS, CDR2 YFSETQ. The CDR3 runs to 19 residues. The CDR3 coding sequence is TGCGCCAGCAGCCGCTTTGGTAGCGGGAGGGCCCGGGGCACAGATACGCAGTATTTT. Protein sequence: CASSRFGSGRARGTDTQYF.

This clone showed up just once. The gene calls are TRBV19 and TRBJ2-7; D remains ambiguous. CDR1 and CDR2 from the germline V gene are LNHDA and SQIVND (reference sequence). The CDR3 is made up of 14 amino acids. The V end lost 0 bases, the J end lost 3 bases, and 9 bases lay between the germline ends. CDR3 region: CASSIEGRNYEQYF. The CDR3 DNA reads as TGTGCCAGTAGTATAGAGGGCAGAAACTACGAGCAGTACTTC.

In its sample, this clone was seen a few times. The chain is built from TRBV5-6 and TRBJ2-2; possibly TRBD1 for D (5 bases). Germline V lookup: CDR1 SGHDT, CDR2 YYEEEE. V was shortened by 8 bases and J by 1 base, with 12 bases between the two germline ends. This CDR3 has 14 residues. The chain's CDR3 is CASRNQGNTGELFF. The CDR3 DNA follows: TGTGCCAGTAGAAATCAGGGGAACACCGGGGAGCTGTTTTTT.

This clone turned up a few times. V is TRBV4-2 and J is TRBJ2-1, with 7 bases lining up with TRBD2. The trim removed 8 bases at V and 7 bases at J, leaving 20 bases unmatched. Germline V lookup: CDR1 LGHNA, CDR2 YNFKEQ. The CDR3 length is 17 residues. CDR3 DNA: TGTGCCAGCGGACTGGGCAAGGTCGGCGGGAGTTGGAATGAGCAGTTCTTC. It translates to CASGLGKVGGSWNEQFF.

The chain is built from TRBV19 and TRBJ2-1; no definite D call. Germline V gene data show CDR1 as LNHDA and CDR2 as SQIVND (reference sequence). This CDR3 region has 13 residues. V lost 0 bases and J 2 bases, leaving 2 bases between the germline ends. For the CDR3, the DNA is TGTGCCAGTAGTATAGATACCTACAATGAGCAGTTCTTC. Protein: CASSIDTYNEQFF. The full variable domain, with the rest looked up from reference TRBV19 and TRBJ2-1, is DGGITQSPKYLFRKEGQNVTLSCEQNLNHDAMYWYRQDPGQGLRLIYYSQIVNDFQKGDIAEGYSVSREKKESFPLTVTSAQKNPTAFYLCASSIDTYNEQFFGPGTRLTVL.

This clone was seen a handful of times. J is TRBJ1-3 and V is TRBV5-1; D call uncertain. The CDR3 extends over 13 amino acids. Trimming shortened V by 5 bases and J by 0 bases, and 6 bases separated the two germline ends. The germline CDR1 and CDR2 sequences are SGHRS and YFSETQ. In DNA form, the CDR3 reads TGCGCCAGCAGTTCTTACTCTGGAAACACCATATATTTT. It is translated as CASSSYSGNTIYF.

CDR3 sequence (DNA): TGTGCCAGCAGCCAGGACAGGACTTTTAACTATGGCTACACCTTC. Its translation: CASSQDRTFNYGYTF. The rearrangement uses TRBV4-2 and TRBJ1-2; 7 bases map to TRBD1. Losses at the gene ends were 3 bases for V and 1 base for J; bases not matched to a gene: 5. CDR3 length: 15 residues. Germline V gene data show CDR1 as LGHNA and CDR2 as YNFKEQ.

Turning to this clone: Other DNA variants within this sample encode the same CDR3. In nucleotides, the CDR3 is TGCAGCGTCAGACAGGGTCCAGGTAATCAGCCCCAGCATTTT. This sequence encodes CSVRQGPGNQPQHF. The V gene is TRBV29-1, the J gene TRBJ1-5, with 7 bases aligning to TRBD1. J was trimmed by 4 bases and V by 6 bases; bases with no gene match: 9. The length of the CDR3 is 14 residues. Germline loops: CDR1 SQVTM, CDR2 ANQGSEA.